The 17 T cell receptor beta chains given below trace back to one sample, sequenced in a study of T cell repertoires in cytomegalovirus infection. In TCRdb, the reads were re-called with MiXCR into one record per CDR3 protein. The repertoire holds approximately 500,000 distinct CDR3 sequences, with more than 15% as singletons. The sequenced sample consisted of CD8+ T cells from PBMCs. These receptors originate from a human donor in good health (CMV status not recorded). Some clones in this sample may be carry-over from other donors' samples.

CDR3 sequence: CASSLHGLAGEGETQYF. In DNA form, the CDR3 reads TGTGCCAGCAGCTTGCACGGACTAGCGGGAGAGGGGGAGACCCAGTACTTC. The chain joins TRBV5-5 to TRBJ2-5, with 13 bases fitting TRBD2. CDR1 and CDR2 (germline): SGHKS, YYEKEE (reference sequence). V lost 1 base to trimming and J lost 5 bases; unmatched junction nucleotides: 8. The CDR3 has 17 amino acids.

This clonotype showed up many times. The CDR3 here is CASSSRVKTGRLYGYTF. CDR3 sequence (DNA): TGTGCCAGCAGCTCGAGAGTTAAAACAGGGAGGCTCTATGGCTACACCTTC. This sequence joins TRBV7-9 and TRBJ1-2; tentative D call: TRBD1 (6 bases). This CDR3 has 17 residues. V was pared by 4 bases and J by 4 bases, with 22 bases between. CDR1 SEHNR and CDR2 FQNEAQ come from the germline V gene (reference sequence). The variable domain in full, completed from reference TRBV7-9 and TRBJ1-2, reads DTGVSQNPRHKITKRGQNVTFRCDPISEHNRLYWYRQTLGQGPEFLTYFQNEAQLEKSRLLSDRFSAERPKGSFSTLEIQRTEQGDSAMYLCASSSRVKTGRLYGYTFGSGTRLTVV.

The rearrangement uses TRBV6-6 and TRBJ2-7, with a tentative D call TRBD2 (6 bases). The V end lost 0 bases, the J end lost 2 bases, and 14 bases lay between the germline ends. The CDR3 has 16 amino acids. The germline V gene encodes CDR1 MNHNY and CDR2 SVGAGI (reference sequence). CDR3 sequence (DNA): TGTGCCAGCAGTTACTCGGGGGGTGCAGGAACCTACGAGCAGTACTTC. Its protein is CASSYSGGAGTYEQYF.

This clonotype was recorded a few times. The genes are TRBV19 and TRBJ2-7; TRBD1 might be the D (6 bases). Germline values: CDR1 LNHDA, CDR2 SQIVND (reference sequence). The CDR3 has 15 amino acids. Trimming took 5 bases from V and 0 from J, leaving 14 bases between them. CDR3 protein: CASSPAQGPSYEQYF. CDR3 nucleotide sequence: TGTGCCAGTAGTCCGGCACAGGGCCCCTCCTACGAGCAGTACTTC.

This clonotype was picked up many times. The chain has TRBV7-6 and TRBJ2-3, with D possibly being TRBD2 (5 bases). Germline-derived CDR1 and CDR2 are SGHVS and FNYEAQ. The CDR3 length is 15 residues. V lost 1 base and J lost 2, with 10 bases in between. CDR3 coding DNA: TGTGCCAGCAGCTTAGATCATAGCGCCACAGATACGCAGTATTTT. Its translation is CASSLDHSATDTQYF.

There are a few counts of this clonotype. The gene calls are TRBV6-6 and TRBJ2-1; TRBD2 matches 10 bases. V lost 7 bases and J lost 8; bases outside the gene matches: 11. The CDR3 spans 15 residues. Germline V lookup: CDR1 MNHNY, CDR2 SVGAGI (reference sequence). The CDR3 nucleotides read TGTGCCAGCACACGTGGAAGCGGGAGGGTCGATGAGCAGTTCTTC. Protein: CASTRGSGRVDEQFF.

The CDR3 nucleotides are TGCGCCAGCAAAGGACTTGGGGACTTGGAGCAGTACTTC. Protein product: CASKGLGDLEQYF. The chain joins TRBV4-1 to TRBJ2-7; D might be TRBD2 (6 bases). Trimming removed 7 bases at V and 7 bases at J, with 17 bases between. CDR1 MGHRA and CDR2 YSYEKL come from the germline V gene. This CDR3 has 13 amino acids.

CDR3 bases: TGTGCCAGCAGTTACTCCTCAGGGGCTTATGGCTACACCTTC. Translated, it gives CASSYSSGAYGYTF. The V and J genes are TRBV6-5 and TRBJ1-2, with D maybe TRBD1 (6 bases). Trimming pared 0 bases from V and 5 bases from J, leaving 10 bases between. Germline V CDR1 and CDR2: MNHEY, SVGAGI. CDR3 length: 14 amino acids.

As to this clonotype: Compared with germline, one end of the junction differs, possibly owing to a read error. The chain is built from TRBV14 and TRBJ2-3, with 7 bases lining up with TRBD2. Germline assignment: CDR1 SGHDN and CDR2 FVKESK. The CDR3 runs to 16 residues. The CDR3 bases are TGTGCCAGCAGCTTAATAGCGGGCGCCCGCACAGATTCGCAGTATTTT. Amino acid sequence: CASSLIAGARTDSQYF.

V usage is TRBV6-5 and J usage is TRBJ1-1; 7 nucleotides agree with TRBD1. This CDR3 comprises 14 residues. J gave up 1 base and V 6 bases, and 5 bases lay outside the gene matches. The germline V gene encodes CDR1 MNHEY and CDR2 SVGAGI. CDR3 sequence: CASSHGTENTEAFF. The DNA of the CDR3 is TGTGCCAGCAGCCACGGGACAGAGAACACTGAAGCTTTCTTT.

This clonotype was seen ten or more times. V is TRBV7-8 and J is TRBJ2-3; D is possibly TRBD2 (5 bases). V was pared by 3 bases and J by 0 bases, with 13 bases between. Germline V gene data show CDR1 as SGHVS and CDR2 as FQNEAQ. The CDR3 is 16 amino acids. The CDR3 DNA reads as TGTGCCAGCAGCTTTTGGACTGTTCCTAGCACAGATACGCAGTATTTT. Protein sequence: CASSFWTVPSTDTQYF.

V gene TRBV27 combines with J gene TRBJ2-7; TRBD1 aligns across 7 bases. CDR1 is MNHEY, CDR2 SMNVEV, per germline (reference sequence). The CDR3 is made up of 16 amino acids. V lost 4 bases, J lost 3 bases, and 12 bases stayed unmatched. CDR3 sequence: CASSYSSGTVNYEQYF. The CDR3 DNA follows: TGTGCCAGCAGTTATAGTTCCGGGACAGTAAACTACGAGCAGTACTTC.

This clonotype was detected ten times or more. The chain has TRBV29-1 and TRBJ2-1, with D possibly matching TRBD1 (7 bases). The germline gives CDR1 SQVTM, CDR2 ANQGSEA. The V and J ends lost 4 bases and 6 bases respectively, with 16 bases between them. CDR3 length: 14 residues. In DNA form, the CDR3 reads TGCAGCGTTGGGAGGGGACAGTTTCTCAATGAGCAGTTCTTC. This translates into CSVGRGQFLNEQFF.

On this clonotype itself: This may be a read error, as it is one base from a much larger clone. CDR3 nucleotide sequence: TGTGCCAGCAGTGAAACTCGGACAGGAAAAAACACTGAAGCTTTCTTT. This codes for CASSETRTGKNTEAFF. The chain combines TRBV6-1 with TRBJ1-1, with 7 bases fitting TRBD1. V was pared by 2 bases and J by 2 bases, with 8 bases of the junction left unmatched. CDR1 is MNHNS, CDR2 SASEGT, per germline. The CDR3 runs 16 residues.

This clonotype was seen at least ten times. Here the CDR3 reads CASSYSPITDTQYF. CDR3 nucleotides: TGTGCCAGCAGTTATTCACCCATCACAGATACGCAGTATTTT. The gene calls are TRBV6-5 and TRBJ2-3; D is ambiguous. Looked up from germline, CDR1 is MNHEY and CDR2 is SVGAGI. Trimming took off 3 bases at V and 2 bases at J, with 9 bases between the two ends. The CDR3 covers 14 residues.

At least ten counts were recorded for this clonotype. This chain links TRBV12-3 or TRBV12-4 with TRBJ2-3; D perhaps matches TRBD2 (5 bases). CDR3 length: 15 residues. V lost 0 bases and J lost 0, with 7 bases in between. CDR3 loop: CASSLAEASTDTQYF. CDR3 DNA: TGTGCCAGCAGTTTAGCGGAGGCAAGCACAGATACGCAGTATTTT.

This clonotype was counted at least ten times. The gene calls are TRBV7-3 and TRBJ2-1; no reliable D call. The CDR3 has 11 residues. Per germline, CDR1 SGHTA and CDR2 FQGTGA. Trimming removed 5 bases from V and 5 bases from J, with 4 bases in between. The CDR3 DNA follows: TGTGCCAGCAGCAACGACAATGAGCAGTTCTTC. Translating gives CASSNDNEQFF.